The source of this TCR beta chain is a study of blood T cell repertoires in COVID-19 (dated by TCRdb to the early 2020s). General notes on the study: Samples from collaborators originated in the United States, Italy and Spain and spanned both the acute and convalescent phases of COVID-19. The material from the prospective study consisted of cDNA or gDNA derived from T cells, B-cell-depleted T cells, or PBMCs. Subjects who had been exposed to COVID-19, were actively infected with it, or had recovered from it provided the deeply sampled blood TCRbeta repertoires that made up the dataset. The repertoires were released in a freely available public database meant as a resource for research on the immune response to SARS-CoV-2. The samples were drawn from two sources: the first 160 participants of the ongoing ImmuneRACE study, and some 1,300 subjects contributed by 6 global collaborators. A de-identified subject ID, COVID-19 status, age in years and sex were almost always included in the sample metadata. HLA class I and class II types, where available, came from metadata supplied by the sample provider rather than from assay-based typing.

About this clone: The clone's antigen remains unknown. Within one base of it there is no much larger clone, and no base qualities were kept.

Summary of the overall study and its limitations: The quantity of clinical and demographic metadata differed by source and by participant and was supplied without curation.

From its cysteine to its phenylalanine, the CDR3 spans 15 amino acids. Only the CDR3 DNA is retained, 45 bases long and in frame from the first base. V gives up 4 bases and J gives up 0 bases, and the segment between their germline ends measures 14 bases. CDR1 and CDR2, looked up from the germline V gene, are SGHRS and YFSETQ. One collaborating source in Seattle enrolled patients while the patients were actively infected and followed the patients over time throughout the course of disease. Collaborating institutions collected whole blood in K2EDTA tubes following their own protocols. For TCRbeta analysis, collaborator samples were shipped as frozen whole blood, as isolated PBMCs, or as DNA extracted from either sample type. The immunoSEQ Assay, a bias-controlled multiplex PCR, was used to amplify TCRbeta CDR3 regions from genomic DNA. On the authors' methods: Within the assay, amplification of reference gene primers was used to estimate how many nucleated cells each sample contained. To quantify the absolute abundance of each unique TCRbeta CDR3 rearrangement, sequence reads were collapsed and filtered. For each sample, productive Simpson clonality was calculated as the square root of Simpson's diversity index over productive rearrangements. TCRdb re-hosts the immuneACCESS table, in-frame sequences only. Its copies lack some clones; in the studies checked, an unresolved V gene accounts for under half of them, and the cause for the rest is not known. D and trimming were read from the DNA, whereas the V and J calls and clone size are those reported in that table. This sample holds 150,000 to 200,000 clones; just over 90% were observed only once. Roughly 5% of the sample is in the top ten clones.

The clonotype originates from a young man with COVID-19, enrolled during active disease. The sequencing input was peripheral blood. The chain is encoded by TRBV5-1 joined to TRBJ2-7, with TRBD2 as a weak D call on 5 bases. Here the CDR3 is given as CASSQSARASYEQYF. Here is the DNA: TGCGCCAGCAGCCAATCCGCGAGGGCCTCCTACGAGCAGTACTTC.